This note documents a single TCR beta chain sequence. In Seattle, patients joined the study during active infection and were tracked longitudinally. This CDR3 region has 16 residues. Trimming cost V 5 bases and J 0 bases; bases outside gene matches: 8. Germline CDR1 SGHTA, CDR2 FQGNSA. Original methodology: Scientists estimated how many nucleated cells there were by amplifying reference gene primers. TCRdb's copy holds only in-frame clones and misses some; the assay was immunoSEQ multiplex PCR. V and J calls and clone size are copied from that table; D and trimming were computed from the DNA. Of a few hundred thousand clones detected, roughly 88% appear once; the ten largest clones hold about 0.9%. The entry originates in a study of blood T cell repertoires in COVID-19. About the study: COVID-19 samples, acute and convalescent, were from the United States, Italy and Spain. From T cells, B-cell-depleted T cells, or PBMCs came the material, which was cDNA or gDNA.

This clonotype was obtained from a human donor with COVID-19, enrolled during active disease. The donor label of this sample is uncertain. Sequenced sample: peripheral blood. The chain links TRBV7-2 to TRBJ2-3, with TRBD1 identical over 7 bases. The CDR3 nucleotides read TGTGCCAGCAGCCTTATAGGGGACAGCAGCACAGATACGCAGTATTTT. Protein: CASSLIGDSSTDTQYF.